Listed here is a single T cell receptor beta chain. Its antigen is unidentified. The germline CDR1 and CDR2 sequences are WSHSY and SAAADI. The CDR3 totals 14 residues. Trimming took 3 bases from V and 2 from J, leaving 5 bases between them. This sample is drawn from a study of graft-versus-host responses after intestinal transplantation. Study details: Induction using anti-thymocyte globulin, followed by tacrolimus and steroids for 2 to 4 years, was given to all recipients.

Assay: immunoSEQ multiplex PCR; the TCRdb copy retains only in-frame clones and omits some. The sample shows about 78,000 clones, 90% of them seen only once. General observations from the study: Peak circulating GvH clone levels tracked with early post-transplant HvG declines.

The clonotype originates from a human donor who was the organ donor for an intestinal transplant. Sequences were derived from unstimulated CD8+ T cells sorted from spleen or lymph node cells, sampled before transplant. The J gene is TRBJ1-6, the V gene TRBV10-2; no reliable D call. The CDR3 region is CASSDSAYNSPLHF. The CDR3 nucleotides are TGCGCCAGCAGTGATTCAGCCTATAATTCACCCCTCCACTTT.